The sequence of this TCR beta chain was determined in a study of T cells of healthy individuals. TCRdb analysed the 5' RACE reads with MiXCR anew, one entry per CDR3 protein. Of over 95,000 distinct CDR3 sequences in the sample, 17% were seen once. Trimming stripped 1 base from V and 1 base from J, with 16 bases between. The CDR3 contains 17 residues. Germline V gives CDR1 LGHNA, CDR2 YSLEER. There are a few counts of this clonotype. The chain employs TRBV4-3 and TRBJ1-1; D gene ambiguous. This sequence was found in a human donor in good health. The CDR3 region has the DNA TGCGCCAGCAGCCAAGGCCGGGCTCCGCCCTCGAACACTGAAGCTTTCTTT. It yields the protein CASSQGRAPPSNTEAFF.